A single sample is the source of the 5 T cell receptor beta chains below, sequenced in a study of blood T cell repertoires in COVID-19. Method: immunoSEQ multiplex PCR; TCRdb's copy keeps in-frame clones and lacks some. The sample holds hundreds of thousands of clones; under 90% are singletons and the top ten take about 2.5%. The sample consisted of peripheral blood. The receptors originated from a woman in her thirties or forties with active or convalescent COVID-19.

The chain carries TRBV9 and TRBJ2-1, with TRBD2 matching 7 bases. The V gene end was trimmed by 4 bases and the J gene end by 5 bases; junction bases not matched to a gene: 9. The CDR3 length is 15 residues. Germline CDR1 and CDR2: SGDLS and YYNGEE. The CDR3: CASSPQAAGDNEQFF. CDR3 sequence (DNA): TGTGCCAGCAGCCCTCAGGCGGCGGGAGACAATGAGCAGTTCTTC.

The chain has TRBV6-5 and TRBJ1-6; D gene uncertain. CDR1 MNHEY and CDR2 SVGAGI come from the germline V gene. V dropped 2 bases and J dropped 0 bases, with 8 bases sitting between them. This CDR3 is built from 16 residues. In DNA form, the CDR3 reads TGTGCCAGCAGTTACAGTGGGAGCTCCTATAATTCACCCCTCCACTTT. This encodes CASSYSGSSYNSPLHF.

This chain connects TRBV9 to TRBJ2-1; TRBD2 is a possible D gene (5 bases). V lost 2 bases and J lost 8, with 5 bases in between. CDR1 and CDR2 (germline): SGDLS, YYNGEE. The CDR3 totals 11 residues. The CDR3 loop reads CASSVGDEQFF. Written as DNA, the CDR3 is TGTGCCAGCAGCGTCGGGGATGAGCAGTTCTTC.

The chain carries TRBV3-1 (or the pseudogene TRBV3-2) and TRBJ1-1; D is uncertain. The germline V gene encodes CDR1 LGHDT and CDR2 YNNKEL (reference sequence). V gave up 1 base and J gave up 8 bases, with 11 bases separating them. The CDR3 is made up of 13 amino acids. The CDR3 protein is CASSQADSREAFF. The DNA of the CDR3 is TGTGCCAGCAGCCAAGCAGACTCAAGGGAAGCTTTCTTT.

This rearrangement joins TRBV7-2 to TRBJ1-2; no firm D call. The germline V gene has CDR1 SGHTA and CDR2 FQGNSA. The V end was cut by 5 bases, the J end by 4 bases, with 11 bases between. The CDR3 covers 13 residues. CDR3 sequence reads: CASSASSSYGYTF. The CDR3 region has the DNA TGTGCCAGCAGCGCTTCGTCCAGCTATGGCTACACCTTC.